This TCR beta chain appears in the sequencing data of a study of T cell responses to AZD1222 COVID-19 vaccine. Study observations and caveats: In a largely white British group with more females than males, clonal diversity was possibly underestimated.

Details on this clone: No antigen is known for it.

V was cut by 7 bases and J by 12 bases, with 19 bases left in between. Germline V CDR1 and CDR2: SNHLY, FYNNEI. The length of the CDR3 is 13 residues. The table came from immunoSEQ multiplex PCR; TCRdb's copy has only in-frame clones and leaves some out. The repertoire has about 130,000 clones, 94% of them found once; the top ten carry 5.5% to 8%. This receptor was obtained from an adult in good health. This material consisted of peripheral blood, taken on day 0 of AZD1222 vaccination. The chain employs TRBV2 and TRBJ2-1; the D call may be TRBD1 or TRBD2 (7 bases each). The DNA for the CDR3 is TGTGCCAGCAACATCAGGGAGGGGGCCCCGCAGTTCTTC. Residues: CASNIREGAPQFF.